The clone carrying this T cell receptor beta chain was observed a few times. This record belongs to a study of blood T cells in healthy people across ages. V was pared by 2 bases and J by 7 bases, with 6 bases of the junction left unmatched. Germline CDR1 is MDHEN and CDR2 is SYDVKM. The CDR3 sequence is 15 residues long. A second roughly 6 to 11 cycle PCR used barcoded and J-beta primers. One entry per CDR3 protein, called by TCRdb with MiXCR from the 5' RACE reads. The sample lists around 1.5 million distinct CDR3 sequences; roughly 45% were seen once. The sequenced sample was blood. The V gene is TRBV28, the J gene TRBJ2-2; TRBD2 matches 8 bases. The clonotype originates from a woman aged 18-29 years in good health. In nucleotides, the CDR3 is TGTGCCAGCAGTTTAGCGGGGGGAAGCATCGGGGAGCTGTTTTTT. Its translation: CASSLAGGSIGELFF.